The clone carrying this TCR beta chain has ten or more counts. Its antigen is as yet unknown. Samples came from axillary lymph nodes draining the breast cancer. This sample is drawn from a study of breast tumors, draining lymph nodes, adjacent tissues. Study-level findings and limits: Data fit most tumor T cells coming from lymph node, expanding in tumor. Compared with lymph nodes, tumors were less diverse; compared with nontumor tissue, more. The lymph node origin of tumor T cells was framed as consistent with a hypothesis, not demonstrated. Luminal-like breast cancer showed significantly higher tumor–nontumor repertoire similarity than basal-like.

The germline V gene has CDR1 SNHLY and CDR2 FYNNEI. Trimming at V came to 6 bases and at J to 7 bases, leaving 3 bases not matched to a gene. The CDR3 runs to 15 residues. TCRdb used MiXCR to reprocess the multiplex PCR reads, holding one entry per CDR3 protein. The table shows some 130,000 distinct CDR3 sequences, with around 20% occurring only once. The chain combines TRBV2 with TRBJ2-2; 15 bases are a match to TRBD2. The sample taken for sequencing was axillary lymph node tissue. This receptor was obtained from a female donor with breast cancer. Some clones in this sample may be carry-over from other donors' samples. The CDR3 coding sequence is TGTGCCAGCAGAGGACTAGCGGGAGGGCTCGGGGAGCTGTTTTTT. Its translation is CASRGLAGGLGELFF. The entire variable domain, with the rest obtained from reference TRBV2 and TRBJ2-2, is as follows: EPEVTQTPSHQVTQMGQEVILRCVPISNHLYFYWYRQILGQKVEFLVSFYNNEISEKSEIFDDQFSVERPDGSNFTLKIRSTKLEDSAMYFCASRGLAGGLGELFFGEGSRLTVL.